This TCR beta chain came from a study of T cells after yellow fever vaccination. TCRdb re-derived calls from the 5' RACE reads in MiXCR, one entry per CDR3 protein. This table holds a few hundred thousand distinct CDR3 sequences, 3.6% found once. This material consisted of PBMCs, taken 15 days after the yellow fever booster vaccination. This clonotype was sampled from a man between 18 and 35 years old who received the YFV17D yellow fever vaccine.

CDR3 nucleotide sequence: TGCGCCAGCAGCCAAGTCCTATTTCGGCCTCACCCTCCCCAGCATTTT. Protein product: CASSQVLFRPHPPQHF. J is TRBJ1-5 and V is TRBV4-1; D remains ambiguous. The CDR3 has 16 amino acids. CDR1 is MGHRA and CDR2 is YSYEKL in the germline V gene. Trimming stripped 1 base from V and 10 bases from J, with 20 bases between.